In this sample, the clone carrying this TCR beta chain turned up a few times. No antigen is known for it. Every subset's genomic DNA went evenly onto several immunoSEQ plates. Profiling relied on immunoSEQ multiplex PCR, and the TCRdb table lists in-frame clones only, not all of them. In the table there are approximately 440,000 clones, roughly three quarters of which are singletons. J gave up 6 bases and V 7 bases, and 6 bases lay outside the gene matches. CDR3 size: 15 residues. Germline CDR1 is MNHEY and CDR2 is SMNVEV (reference sequence). The data originate from a study of shared clonotypes between healthy human individuals. Regarding the study as a whole: Donors were few, which limited the genetic and exposure-history diversity represented. Only blood was sampled; tissue repertoires likely differ. Sequencing depth was a factor that was expected to affect clonotype sharing among donors.

The receptor comes from a woman in her 40s in good health. Some clones in this sample may be carry-over from other donors' samples. Sequencing was performed on PBMCs. V and J are TRBV27 and TRBJ2-1; 13 nucleotides match TRBD2. The CDR3 reads CASTPGLAGSNEQFF. CDR3 nucleotides: TGTGCCAGCACCCCGGGACTAGCGGGGAGCAATGAGCAGTTCTTC.